One and the same sample provided the 17 T cell receptor beta chains below, sequenced in a study of blood T cell repertoires in COVID-19. Data came from immunoSEQ multiplex PCR; TCRdb stores just in-frame clones and leaves some out. The sample carries around 470,000 clones, about 90% recorded once. The sequenced sample was PBMCs or T cells enriched from blood (not recorded which). The origin of the receptors is a man aged 18-30 years who had recovered from COVID-19.

This clone was observed a single time. V gene TRBV1 combines with J gene TRBJ1-5; the table names TRBD1, a call not compared with the DNA. TRBV1 is listed as a pseudogene. The CDR3 sequence is 19 residues long. CDR3 sequence (DNA): TGCACCAGCAGCCCTTACAGGGTGCGGTTGGCCTATAGCAATCAGCCCCAGCATTTT. Translated, it gives CTSSPYRVRLAYSNQPQHF.

This chain connects TRBV5-1 to TRBJ2-1; 7 bases are a match to TRBD1. V shed 0 bases, J shed 5 bases, and the junction held 2 bases outside the gene matches. Germline V gene sequence: CDR1 SGHRS, CDR2 YFSETQ. The CDR3 extends over 14 amino acids. CDR3 nucleotides: TGCGCCAGCAGCTTGGGAGACAGGGACAATGAGCAGTTCTTC. Its translation: CASSLGDRDNEQFF.

This rearrangement joins TRBV27 to TRBJ1-1; D gene unclear. The CDR3 sequence is 13 residues long. Germline assignment: CDR1 MNHEY and CDR2 SMNVEV (reference sequence). V lost 2 bases and J 8 bases, leaving 12 bases between the germline ends. This chain's CDR3 is CASSLVPVGEAFF. CDR3 nucleotide sequence: TGTGCCAGCAGTTTAGTGCCGGTCGGGGAAGCTTTCTTT.

This chain joins TRBV10-1 and TRBJ1-2; 9 bases are shared with TRBD1. This CDR3 has 14 amino acids. Trimming cost V 3 bases and J 7 bases; bases outside gene matches: 6. Looked up from germline, CDR1 is WNHNN and CDR2 is SYGVQD (reference sequence). This CDR3 is CASSDHRGLGGYTF. The CDR3 nucleotides are TGCGCCAGCAGTGACCACAGGGGGCTCGGTGGCTACACCTTC.

This chain links TRBV10-3 with TRBJ1-2; 8 bases match TRBD1. The V segment lost 2 bases and the J segment 3 bases; nucleotides outside the gene matches: 11. CDR3 length: 17 amino acids. The germline V gene has CDR1 ENHRY and CDR2 SYGVKD. CDR3 sequence (DNA): TGTGCCATCAGTGAGCGACCCGGGACAGGCGGGGACTATGGCTACACCTTC. Translation gives CAISERPGTGGDYGYTF.

The J gene is TRBJ2-2, the V gene TRBV27; no clear D. The germline gives CDR1 MNHEY, CDR2 SMNVEV (reference sequence). Trimming took 9 bases from V and 1 from J, leaving 9 bases between them. CDR3 length equals 13 residues. This chain's CDR3 is CASTPGNTGELFF. The CDR3 nucleotides are TGTGCCAGTACGCCAGGGAACACCGGGGAGCTGTTTTTT.

The chain couples TRBV4-1 to TRBJ2-5; 7 nucleotides line up with TRBD2. Germline loops: CDR1 MGHRA, CDR2 YSYEKL. The CDR3 totals 14 residues. Trimming cost V 3 bases and J 4 bases; bases outside gene matches: 5. The CDR3 sequence: CASSHPSGAETQYF. The CDR3 DNA sequence: TGCGCCAGCAGCCACCCTAGCGGCGCAGAGACCCAGTACTTC.

V is TRBV7-9 and J is TRBJ2-7, with 8 positions matching TRBD1. After removal of 4 bases from V and 3 bases from J, the junction contained 11 bases not matched to a gene. The V gene's germline CDR1 is SEHNR and CDR2 FQNEAQ (reference sequence). The CDR3 is made up of 16 amino acids. The CDR3 spells CASSSYDQGALYEQYF. The CDR3 DNA is TGTGCCAGCAGCTCGTACGACCAGGGGGCACTCTACGAGCAGTACTTC.

The rearrangement uses TRBV27 and TRBJ2-5; 7 bases line up with TRBD1. Germline V lookup: CDR1 MNHEY, CDR2 SMNVEV (reference sequence). This CDR3 has 14 amino acids. Trimming took 7 bases from V and 5 from J; bases not matched to a gene: 10. CDR3 nucleotides: TGTGCCAGCATGTGGAAGGGGGCAGGGGAGACCCAGTACTTC. Translating it yields CASMWKGAGETQYF.

V and J are TRBV2 and TRBJ1-2; no reliable D call. Trimming pared 6 bases from V and 8 bases from J, leaving 22 bases between. Per germline, CDR1 SNHLY and CDR2 FYNNEI. CDR3 size: 15 residues. The CDR3 DNA reads TGTGCCAGCAGCGAGTTGGGCTCCTATCTGCAAGGCTACACCTTC. This codes for CASSELGSYLQGYTF.

The V call is TRBV9, the J call TRBJ1-1; D may be TRBD1 (5 bases). The length of the CDR3 is 17 residues. CDR1 and CDR2 (germline): SGDLS, YYNGEE. V was cut by 3 bases and J by 0 bases, with 18 bases left in between. In DNA, the CDR3 is TGTGCCAGCAGCGGCCAAGAGACAGCCAGAATGAACACTGAAGCTTTCTTT. It is translated as CASSGQETARMNTEAFF.

This clone appeared a single time. The chain employs TRBV6-6 and TRBJ2-7, with 8 bases fitting TRBD1. After removal of 10 bases from V and 3 bases from J, the junction contained 8 bases not matched to a gene. Per germline, CDR1 MNHNY and CDR2 SVGAGI (reference sequence). The CDR3 loop spans 13 amino acids. The CDR3 loop reads CATSGQGIYEQYF. The CDR3 DNA is TGTGCCACCTCAGGACAGGGTATCTACGAGCAGTACTTC.

The table lists this clone with a count of one. The rearrangement uses TRBV5-4 and TRBJ1-2; D is uncertain. The CDR3 has 16 residues. Germline CDR1 SGHNT, CDR2 YYREEE (reference sequence). The V gene lost 9 bases and the J gene lost 0 bases, with 21 bases spanning the gap. CDR3 coding DNA: TGTGCCACACACGGCCAGGTCGTCCCCGCTAACTATGGCTACACCTTC. Its translation: CATHGQVVPANYGYTF.

The chain combines TRBV24-1 with TRBJ1-2; D gene ambiguous. The CDR3 sequence is 12 residues long. The germline V and J ends were trimmed by 5 bases and 4 bases, with 7 bases remaining between them. Germline V lookup: CDR1 KGHDR, CDR2 SFDVKD. The CDR3 sequence: CATSGPGYGYTF. CDR3 in DNA: TGTGCCACCAGTGGCCCGGGCTATGGCTACACCTTC.

This sequence joins TRBV7-9 and TRBJ1-3; D call uncertain. This CDR3 has 15 residues. Germline V lookup: CDR1 SEHNR, CDR2 FQNEAQ (reference sequence). V was trimmed by 2 bases and J by 1 base, leaving 9 bases between them. CDR3 bases: TGTGCCAGCAGCTTAAGTGAGGTATCTGGAAACACCATATATTTT. It yields the protein CASSLSEVSGNTIYF.

The rearrangement uses TRBV2 and TRBJ2-1, with 9 bases that match TRBD2. The CDR3 spans 14 residues. Germline values: CDR1 SNHLY, CDR2 FYNNEI. Trimming removed 2 bases from V and 9 bases from J; junction bases left unmatched: 5. The CDR3 coding sequence is TGTGCCAGCAGTGAAAGGCTAGCGGGAATTGAGCAGTTCTTC. Its protein is CASSERLAGIEQFF.

The V call is TRBV30, the J call TRBJ2-2; TRBD2 might be the D (5 bases). This CDR3 comprises 14 residues. Trimming stripped 5 bases from V and 0 bases from J, with 10 bases between. The V gene's germline CDR1 is GTSNPN and CDR2 SVGIG (reference sequence). In DNA, the CDR3 is TGTGCCTGGGAGCGGCCGACGAACACCGGGGAGCTGTTTTTT. This gives the protein CAWERPTNTGELFF. The whole variable domain, filled in from reference TRBV30 and TRBJ2-2, reads SQTIHQWPATLVQPVGSPLSLECTVEGTSNPNLYWYRQAAGRGLQLLFYSVGIGQISSEVPQNLSASRPQDRQFILSSKKLLLSDSGFYLCAWERPTNTGELFFGEGSRLTVL.